Listed below are T cell receptor beta chains from one sample, sequenced in a study of cytomegalovirus exposure and HLA in healthy donors. The protocol was immunoSEQ multiplex PCR, while the TCRdb copy is restricted to in-frame clones and leaves out a portion. Among around 150,000 clones, 80% to 90% were seen once, and the ten largest hold about 10%. The source material was PBMCs. These receptors all come from a man aged 18 to 29 in good health and CMV-seropositive. The CDR3 runs from the conserved cysteine through the conserved F or W. D genes are given only for firm matches. Some rows mark clone size as missing; the rest say once, few, many or name a class of expanded clone.

v_gene,d_gene,abundance,j_gene,CDR3nt,CDR3aa
TRBV10-3,TRBD2,once,TRBJ2-3,TGTGCCATCAGGCATAGCGGGGGGGCCGGAGATACGCAGTATTTT,CAIRHSGGAGDTQYF
TRBV10-3,.,.,TRBJ1-6,TGTGCCATCAGTGAGATCGACGGGTCACCCCTCCACTTT,CAISEIDGSPLHF
TRBV4-3,TRBD2,.,TRBJ2-3,TGCGCCAGCAGCCAAGATACGGGTAGCGGGGGGGCAGATACGCAGTATTTT,CASSQDTGSGGADTQYF
TRBV7-8,.,.,TRBJ1-2,TGTGCCAGCAGCTATCAACAGGGATCTGGCTACACCTTC,CASSYQQGSGYTF
TRBV5-1,.,.,TRBJ1-1,TGCGCCAGCAGCCTAGGACAGCCACCTGAAGCTTTCTTT,CASSLGQPPEAFF
TRBV7-2,.,.,TRBJ1-1,TGTGCCAGCAGCTTAGGGGGCATGAACACTGAAGCTTTCTTT,CASSLGGMNTEAFF
TRBV18,TRBD1,.,TRBJ2-1,TGTGCCAGCTCACTGGACAGGGCTGAGCAGTTCTTC,CASSLDRAEQFF
TRBV2,.,.,TRBJ1-2,TGTGCCAGCAGTGTAATGAATACAGGGCACTATGGCTACACCTTC,CASSVMNTGHYGYTF
TRBV29-1,TRBD1,.,TRBJ1-1,TGCAGCGCCCGCCAGGGGGTCAGTGAAGCTTTCTTT,CSARQGVSEAFF
TRBV5-1,.,.,TRBJ2-7,TGCGCCAGCCAACGGGTAACAGGTTTCTACGAGCAGTACTTC,CASQRVTGFYEQYF
TRBV30,TRBD1,.,TRBJ1-1,TGTGCCTGGACTAATGACAGGGGCACTGAAGCTTTCTTT,CAWTNDRGTEAFF
TRBV29-1,TRBD1,.,TRBJ2-7,TGCAGCGTTGGACAGGGGGTTCCCTACGAGCAGTACTTC,CSVGQGVPYEQYF
TRBV27,TRBD1,.,TRBJ1-3,TGTGCCAGCAGTCAGGGGGGAACTGGAAACACCATATATTTT,CASSQGGTGNTIYF
TRBV4-1,TRBD1,.,TRBJ1-2,TGCGCCAGCAGCCAAGATGGGGACAGGTTCTATGGCTACACCTTC,CASSQDGDRFYGYTF
TRBV5-1,TRBD1,.,TRBJ1-2,TGCGCCAGCAGCCCGGGACAGGATGGCTACACCTTC,CASSPGQDGYTF
TRBV28,TRBD1,.,TRBJ2-7,TGTGCCAGCAGCTCAAGCTTGGGACAGATCAACTACGAGCAGTACTTC,CASSSSLGQINYEQYF
TRBV7-3,.,.,TRBJ2-1,TGTGCCAGCAGCTCCTCGGACAGTCAGCAGTTCTTC,CASSSSDSQQFF
TRBV5-1,.,.,TRBJ1-3,TGCGCCAGCAGCTTGTCGGGGCCGAGGGAGGGTGGAAACACCATATATTTT,CASSLSGPREGGNTIYF
TRBV15,.,once,TRBJ1-2,TGTGCCACCAGCGCTAACCCTAGGTCCGAGATCTATGGCTACACCTTC,CATSANPRSEIYGYTF
TRBV2,TRBD1,.,TRBJ1-2,TGTGCCAAACGACAGGGGGCTAGTGGTAACTATGGCTACACCTTC,CAKRQGASGNYGYTF
TRBV4-3,.,.,TRBJ1-4,TGCGCCAGCAGCCTCTTGCCGGGATCAAGAGACGAAAAACTGTTTTTT,CASSLLPGSRDEKLFF
TRBV5-4,TRBD1,.,TRBJ1-3,TGTGCCAGCAGCACTAAACAGGGGACCGGAAACACCATATATTTT,CASSTKQGTGNTIYF
TRBV5-1,TRBD1,.,TRBJ1-4,TGCGCCAGCAGCTGGGACAGGGGAACTAATGAAAAACTGTTTTTT,CASSWDRGTNEKLFF
TRBV6-5,.,once,TRBJ1-1,TGTGCCAGCAGTCTCTTCTCGGTTAACACTGAAGCTTTCTTT,CASSLFSVNTEAFF
TRBV9,TRBD1,.,TRBJ1-4,TGTGCCAGCAGCGTAGGAGGGGGCCGTAATGAAAAACTGTTTTTT,CASSVGGGRNEKLFF
TRBV2,.,.,TRBJ2-7,TGTGCCAGCAGACCGACGGGATCCTACGAGCAGTACTTC,CASRPTGSYEQYF
TRBV30,.,.,TRBJ1-5,TGTGCCTGGAGTGCTCGTAGAGGCAATCAGCCCCAGCATTTT,CAWSARRGNQPQHF
TRBV5-1,.,.,TRBJ1-2,TGCGCCAGCAGCTTAGGTACAGCTAGCTCCTATGGCTACACCTTC,CASSLGTASSYGYTF
TRBV5-1,.,.,TRBJ2-1,TGCGCCAGCGGAGGGATCGGGGGTTCCAATGAGCAGTTCTTC,CASGGIGGSNEQFF
TRBV30,.,.,TRBJ2-2,TGTGCCTGGAGCGCCGTCAGGACCGGGGAGCTGTTTTTT,CAWSAVRTGELFF
TRBV5-1,.,few,TRBJ1-1,TGCGCCAGCAGCTTGGACAGACCGAACACTGAAGCTTTCTTT,CASSLDRPNTEAFF
TRBV11-2,.,once,TRBJ2-1,TGTGCCAGCAGCTTAGGCAGGGGTGCCTCCTACAATGAGCAGTTCTTC,CASSLGRGASYNEQFF
TRBV7-3,TRBD2,.,TRBJ2-3,TGTGCCAGCAGCGAGGGACTAGCCGCTACGCAGTATTTT,CASSEGLAATQYF
TRBV11-3,.,.,TRBJ2-5,TGTGCCAGCAGCCCCCGCGGGGTTGGAGAGACCCAGTACTTC,CASSPRGVGETQYF
TRBV30,TRBD2,.,TRBJ2-1,TGTGCCTGGAGGACTAGCAGTAACGAGCAGTTCTTC,CAWRTSSNEQFF
TRBV10-2,TRBD1,few,TRBJ1-4,TGCGCCAGCAGTGAAGGGACAGGGGTGGAAAAACTGTTTTTT,CASSEGTGVEKLFF
TRBV10-3,.,.,TRBJ1-3,TGTGCCGCGCGGGGGACTGCTGGAAACACCATATATTTT,CAARGTAGNTIYF
TRBV27,.,.,TRBJ2-7,TGTGCCAGCAGTTTAGCAGGGGACTACGAGCAGTACTTC,CASSLAGDYEQYF
TRBV5-1,.,.,TRBJ1-1,TGCGCCAGCAGCCCCATCCAGGGAGGTAACACTGAAGCTTTCTTT,CASSPIQGGNTEAFF
TRBV7-9,.,once,TRBJ2-5,TGTGCCAGCAGCCCTGCCCCCCAGAAACTAGCCGGCGAGACCCAGTACTTC,CASSPAPQKLAGETQYF
TRBV5-1,.,.,TRBJ2-3,TGCGCCAGCAGCTTGAGGCGGGTCCCCACAGATACGCAGTATTTT,CASSLRRVPTDTQYF
TRBV5-1,.,.,TRBJ2-3,TGCGCCAGCGGAGAGGAGGGTTGGGCAGATACGCAGTATTTT,CASGEEGWADTQYF
TRBV6-1,TRBD2,.,TRBJ2-3,TGTGCCAGCAGTGAAGCTAGCGGGGGGGCCTCAGATACGCAGTATTTT,CASSEASGGASDTQYF
TRBV4-1,.,.,TRBJ1-6,TGCGCCAGCAGCGGGACACCTACGAGCTCCTATAATTCACCCCTCCACTTT,CASSGTPTSSYNSPLHF
TRBV27,.,.,TRBJ1-2,TGTGCCAGCAGTTCTTTCAGACAGGTGAAAAGCTACACCTTC,CASSSFRQVKSYTF
TRBV7-8,.,.,TRBJ2-5,TGTGCCAGCAGCTCTCCGCACAGGGAGGGGGAGACCCAGTACTTC,CASSSPHREGETQYF
TRBV5-5,TRBD1,once,TRBJ1-5,TGTGCCAGCAGCTTGGACAGGGGAAGGAATCAGCCCCAGCATTTT,CASSLDRGRNQPQHF
TRBV6-5,TRBD1,.,TRBJ1-2,TGTGCCAGCAGCGAGGCTGACAGGGCCAACTATGGCTACACCTTC,CASSEADRANYGYTF
TRBV5-1,.,few,TRBJ2-2,TGCGCCAGCACAGTCGTTTCCACCGGGGAGCTGTTTTTT,CASTVVSTGELFF
TRBV5-1,TRBD1,.,TRBJ1-1,TGCGCCAGCAGCTTCACAGGGGGCGCAGTCGGGGACACTGAAGCTTTCTTT,CASSFTGGAVGDTEAFF
TRBV5-1,.,.,TRBJ2-3,TGCGCCAGCAGCTCCGGACTTAGCCTGGCAGATACGCAGTATTTT,CASSSGLSLADTQYF
TRBV6-6,.,.,TRBJ1-4,TGTGCCAGCAATCGAGGGTATTCAACTAATGAAAAACTGTTTTTT,CASNRGYSTNEKLFF
TRBV6-5,TRBD1,.,TRBJ1-2,TGTGCCAGCAGTTATTTCGACAGGGGGTATGGCTACACCTTC,CASSYFDRGYGYTF